One sample yielded the 30 T cell receptor beta chains listed below, sequenced in a study of lymphopenia after photon versus proton radiotherapy. Here immunoSEQ multiplex PCR was the method, and the copy in TCRdb shows in-frame clones only, minus some. The data show 26,000 or so clones, approximately 85% seen once. Source: peripheral blood, taken from a patient treated with photon-based radiotherapy. All receptors come from a man aged 50 to 60 with gastric cancer.

The chain carries TRBV11-2 and TRBJ1-2; 8 nucleotides agree with TRBD1. The germline gives CDR1 SGHAT, CDR2 FQNNGV. Trimming took 3 bases from V and 7 from J; bases not matched to a gene: 4. The length of the CDR3 is 13 residues. As DNA, the CDR3 is TGTGCCAGCAGCTTCCTGACAGGGGTTGGCTACACCTTC. Its protein product is CASSFLTGVGYTF.

CDR3: CASGNPGQGSYEQYV. The CDR3, as DNA: TGTGCCAGCGGTAATCCGGGACAAGGCTCCTACGAGCAGTACGTC. The rearrangement joins TRBV27 to TRBJ2-7; the D gene is possibly TRBD1 (6 bases). From germline, CDR1 is MNHEY and CDR2 SMNVEV (reference sequence). V lost 8 bases and J lost 0, with 17 bases in between. The CDR3 is 15 residues long.

This chain links TRBV29-1 with TRBJ2-1, with 9 bases that match TRBD1. The CDR3 is made up of 14 amino acids. J lost 0 bases, V lost 6 bases, and 3 bases had no gene match. The germline CDR1 and CDR2 sequences are SQVTM and ANQGSEA. CDR3 bases: TGCAGCGTGTACAGGGGGCCCTCCTACAATGAGCAGTTCTTC. Translated, it gives CSVYRGPSYNEQFF.

V is TRBV5-1 and J is TRBJ1-4; D possibly corresponds to TRBD1 (5 bases). Looked up from germline, CDR1 is SGHRS and CDR2 is YFSETQ. V was shortened by 4 bases and J by 3 bases, with 10 bases between the two germline ends. This CDR3 region has 14 residues. The CDR3 sequence is CASSQQGPNEKLFF. CDR3 coding DNA: TGCGCCAGCAGCCAGCAGGGACCTAATGAAAAACTGTTTTTT.

This sequence joins TRBV9 and TRBJ1-6, with 9 bases fitting TRBD1. The trim removed 5 bases at V and 9 bases at J, leaving 6 bases unmatched. The CDR3 is 14 residues long. Germline V gene sequence: CDR1 SGDLS, CDR2 YYNGEE. The CDR3 DNA is TGTGCCAGCAGTAGAACAGGGGGCTCTTCACCCCTCCACTTT. It translates to CASSRTGGSSPLHF.

The chain links TRBV7-6 to TRBJ2-7; unclear D gene. CDR1 SGHVS and CDR2 FNYEAQ come from the germline V gene. V dropped 1 base and J dropped 0 bases, with 7 bases sitting between them. The CDR3 runs to 14 residues. This CDR3 reads CASSLETSSYEQYF. The CDR3 nucleotides are TGTGCCAGCAGCTTAGAGACTTCCTCCTACGAGCAGTACTTC.

This chain links TRBV4-1 with TRBJ2-3, with D unresolved. V was pared by 0 bases and J by 1 base, with 8 bases between. The CDR3 is 15 residues long. CDR1 is MGHRA, CDR2 YSYEKL, per germline. The CDR3 nucleotides are TGCGCCAGCAGCCAAGAGGGTGGTCGCACAGATACGCAGTATTTT. Translating it yields CASSQEGGRTDTQYF.

The chain carries TRBV9 and TRBJ1-1; no firm D call. CDR3 length equals 13 residues. Germline lookup yields CDR1 SGDLS and CDR2 YYNGEE. Trimming pared 0 bases from V and 5 bases from J, leaving 8 bases between. DNA for the CDR3: TGTGCCAGCAGCGTAGGGGGAAGGACTGAAGCTTTCTTT. It codes for CASSVGGRTEAFF.

J is TRBJ1-2 and V is TRBV30; possible D gene TRBD1, 5 bases. Trimming removed 4 bases at V and 5 bases at J, with 20 bases between. Per germline, CDR1 GTSNPN and CDR2 SVGIG (reference sequence). The CDR3 has 15 amino acids. CDR3 in amino acids: CAWKGKADREYGYTF. The CDR3 region has the DNA TGTGCCTGGAAGGGGAAGGCCGACCGAGAATATGGCTACACCTTC.

V gene TRBV4-3 combines with J gene TRBJ1-2; D is ambiguous. Trimming removed 0 bases at V and 4 bases at J, with 12 bases between. Germline V lookup: CDR1 LGHNA, CDR2 YSLEER. The CDR3 is 15 amino acids. The CDR3 sequence is CASSQESGPIYGYTF. Here the CDR3 DNA reads TGCGCCAGCAGCCAAGAATCAGGACCGATCTATGGCTACACCTTC.

This clone was picked up one time. J is TRBJ2-1 and V is TRBV12-5, with D maybe TRBD1 (5 bases). The CDR3 totals 17 residues. Germline CDR1 reads LGHNT; CDR2 reads FRNRAP. The V gene lost 3 bases and the J gene lost 2 bases, with 17 bases spanning the gap. CDR3 region: CASGLSTVSATYNEQFF. In DNA, the CDR3 is TGTGCTAGTGGTTTATCGACAGTTTCTGCCACCTACAATGAGCAGTTCTTC.

This clone was seen just once. The chain links TRBV5-1 to TRBJ1-2; 9 bases map to TRBD1. The V and J ends lost 2 bases and 7 bases, in that order; junction bases with no gene match: 9. Germline V gene lookup returns CDR1 SGHRS and CDR2 YFSETQ. This CDR3 region has 15 residues. In nucleotides, the CDR3 is TGCGCCAGCAGCTTATCCGGGACAGGGTATTCTGGCTACACCTTC. Its protein product is CASSLSGTGYSGYTF.

The J gene is TRBJ2-7, the V gene TRBV19; 8 bases map to TRBD1. CDR1 and CDR2 (germline): LNHDA, SQIVND (reference sequence). J was trimmed by 6 bases and V by 6 bases; bases with no gene match: 4. CDR3 length: 12 residues. In DNA, the CDR3 is TGTGCCAGTAGGACAGGGGCAGGCGAGCAGTACTTC. Protein sequence: CASRTGAGEQYF.

CDR3 amino acids: CASSLGQGGYGYTF. CDR3 DNA: TGCGCCAGCAGCTTGGGGCAGGGGGGCTATGGCTACACCTTC. The chain couples TRBV5-1 to TRBJ1-2; 7 bases line up with TRBD1. Germline V gives CDR1 SGHRS, CDR2 YFSETQ. J was trimmed by 4 bases and V by 0 bases; bases with no gene match: 3. The CDR3 sequence is 14 residues long.

V gene TRBV6-1 combines with J gene TRBJ2-7, with 10 positions matching TRBD2. The CDR3 runs to 15 residues. Trimming took 5 bases from V and 4 from J; bases not matched to a gene: 8. In germline, CDR1 is MNHNS, CDR2 SASEGT. CDR3 in amino acids: CASSSISGGPYEQYV. DNA for the CDR3: TGTGCCAGCAGTAGCATTAGCGGGGGGCCATACGAGCAGTACGTC.

This clone qualifies as medium-sized (0.01 to 0.1%). The chain uses TRBV19 and TRBJ1-1; tentative D call: TRBD1 (5 bases). The CDR3 consists of 12 residues. The ends were cut back, 9 bases at V and 8 bases at J, with 16 bases in the middle. Germline V CDR1 and CDR2: LNHDA, SQIVND (reference sequence). CDR3 protein: CASSQGSSEAFF. The CDR3 DNA is TGTGCCAGCAGTCAGGGTTCGTCCGAAGCTTTCTTT.

The chain uses TRBV9 and TRBJ1-1, with TRBD1 matching over 7 bases. The V and J ends lost 4 bases and 4 bases, in that order; junction bases with no gene match: 7. Germline CDR1 and CDR2: SGDLS and YYNGEE. The CDR3 covers 14 residues. CDR3 residues: CASSLGQAGTEAFF. CDR3 sequence (DNA): TGTGCCAGCAGCCTCGGACAGGCGGGCACTGAAGCTTTCTTT.

CDR3 nucleotides: TGTGCCAGCAGCGAAGCTAACAACTATGGCTACACCTTC. This codes for CASSEANNYGYTF. The J gene is TRBJ1-2, the V gene TRBV7-3; no definite D call. Trimming took 5 bases from V and 2 from J, leaving 9 bases between them. This CDR3 is built from 13 residues. In germline, CDR1 is SGHTA, CDR2 FQGTGA.

This chain links TRBV5-5 with TRBJ1-1; 7 bases line up with TRBD1. Germline CDR1 SGHKS, CDR2 YYEKEE (reference sequence). Trimming took 4 bases from V and 0 from J; bases not matched to a gene: 9. The CDR3 runs 16 residues. Here the CDR3 DNA reads TGTGCCAGCAGCCCCGGACAGGCCCGAATGAACACTGAAGCTTTCTTT. Residues: CASSPGQARMNTEAFF.

The chain is built from TRBV6-6 and TRBJ2-7, with TRBD1 matching over 7 bases. The CDR3 has 13 residues. Germline V CDR1 and CDR2: MNHNY, SVGAGI (reference sequence). J gave up 4 bases and V 6 bases, and 6 bases lay outside the gene matches. CDR3 DNA sequence: TGTGCCAGCAGATCCAGGGGGATATACGAGCAGTACTTC. Translating gives CASRSRGIYEQYF.

The sample holds one count of this clone. The chain recombines TRBV28 with TRBJ1-5; D is unclear. Germline V gene sequence: CDR1 MDHEN, CDR2 SYDVKM. CDR3 length equals 15 residues. The V and J ends lost 2 bases and 1 base respectively, with 9 bases between them. The CDR3 loop reads CASSLAGVSNQPQHF. As DNA, the CDR3 is TGTGCCAGCAGTTTAGCGGGAGTAAGCAATCAGCCCCAGCATTTT. Full variable domain (remainder filled in from reference TRBV28 and TRBJ1-5): DVKVTQSSRYLVKRTGEKVFLECVQDMDHENMFWYRQDPGLGLRLIYFSYDVKMKEKGDIPEGYSVSREKKERFSLILESASTNQTSMYLCASSLAGVSNQPQHFGDGTRLSIL.

The gene calls are TRBV13 and TRBJ1-6; D gene unclear. The CDR3 has 14 residues. Trimming stripped 3 bases from V and 6 bases from J, with 9 bases between. Germline V gives CDR1 PRHDT, CDR2 FYEKMQ (reference sequence). This chain's CDR3 is CASSFGRSNSPLHF. The CDR3 DNA sequence: TGTGCCAGCAGCTTCGGCAGGAGTAATTCACCCCTCCACTTT.

CDR3 amino acids: CAWSGQGGLTGANVLTF. CDR3 DNA: TGTGCCTGGAGTGGTCAGGGGGGGCTTACTGGGGCCAACGTCCTGACTTTC. The J gene is TRBJ2-6, the V gene TRBV30; tentatively, D is TRBD1 or TRBD2 (7 bases each). The CDR3 is made up of 17 amino acids. Germline V gives CDR1 GTSNPN, CDR2 SVGIG (reference sequence). Trimming removed 1 base from V and 2 bases from J, with 15 bases in between.

This clone showed up just a few times. The V call is TRBV6-5, the J call TRBJ2-2, with TRBD2 identical over 9 bases. The CDR3 runs 15 residues. The trim removed 7 bases at V and 4 bases at J, leaving 7 bases unmatched. Germline-derived CDR1 and CDR2 are MNHEY and SVGAGI. Written as DNA, the CDR3 is TGTGCCAGCAAGCCTAGCGGGGAGGCCACCGGGGAGCTGTTTTTT. Residues: CASKPSGEATGELFF.

This clone occurred a few times. The gene calls are TRBV30 and TRBJ1-6; D is undetermined. The CDR3 totals 15 residues. Germline CDR1 GTSNPN, CDR2 SVGIG (reference sequence). V was shortened by 2 bases and J by 5 bases, with 13 bases between the two germline ends. CDR3 nucleotide sequence: TGTGCCTGGAGTTCCACCGGGAACCATAATTCACCCCTCCACTTT. This gives the protein CAWSSTGNHNSPLHF. Looking up the rest from reference TRBV30 and TRBJ1-6 gives the full variable domain: SQTIHQWPATLVQPVGSPLSLECTVEGTSNPNLYWYRQAAGRGLQLLFYSVGIGQISSEVPQNLSASRPQDRQFILSSKKLLLSDSGFYLCAWSSTGNHNSPLHFGNGTRLTVT.

V is TRBV2 and J is TRBJ2-7; tentative D call: TRBD1 (5 bases). Trimming took 6 bases from V and 1 from J, leaving 19 bases between them. The CDR3 totals 16 residues. Germline V gene data show CDR1 as SNHLY and CDR2 as FYNNEI. The DNA for the CDR3 is TGTGCCAGCAGCGGGTTGGGGCAGGGAAGATCCTACGAGCAGTACGTC. Translation: CASSGLGQGRSYEQYV.

A remark on this clone: The junction shows a germline mismatch at one end, possibly a read error. The chain recombines TRBV5-1 with TRBJ1-1, with D uncertain. Germline assignment: CDR1 SGHRS and CDR2 YFSETQ. This CDR3 has 15 amino acids. CDR3 loop: CASSLESVRVAEAFF. The CDR3 nucleotides read TGCGCCAGCAGCTTGGAAAGTGTCCGCGTGGCTGAGGCTTTCTTT.

For the CDR3, the DNA is TGCGCCAGCAGGGGTACAGATGGCTACACCTTC. Translating it yields CASRGTDGYTF. The chain employs TRBV5-1 and TRBJ1-2, with no clear D. CDR1 SGHRS and CDR2 YFSETQ come from the germline V gene. The CDR3 covers 11 residues. The V and J ends lost 5 bases and 6 bases respectively, with 8 bases between them.

This rearrangement joins TRBV5-1 to TRBJ2-3, with 7 bases fitting TRBD2. The CDR3 spans 15 residues. The V gene's germline CDR1 is SGHRS and CDR2 YFSETQ. Trimming cost V 1 base and J 1 base; bases outside gene matches: 3. Written as DNA, the CDR3 is TGCGCCAGCAGCTTGCTCGCGGGGGGCACAGATACGCAGTATTTT. Encoded protein: CASSLLAGGTDTQYF.

V gene TRBV7-8 combines with J gene TRBJ2-2; no clear D gene. Germline V lookup: CDR1 SGHVS, CDR2 FQNEAQ. The CDR3 extends over 14 amino acids. The V gene lost 0 bases and the J gene lost 1 base, with 3 bases spanning the gap. The CDR3 loop is CASSLAGNTGELFF. CDR3 DNA sequence: TGTGCCAGCAGCTTAGCGGGGAACACCGGGGAGCTGTTTTTT.